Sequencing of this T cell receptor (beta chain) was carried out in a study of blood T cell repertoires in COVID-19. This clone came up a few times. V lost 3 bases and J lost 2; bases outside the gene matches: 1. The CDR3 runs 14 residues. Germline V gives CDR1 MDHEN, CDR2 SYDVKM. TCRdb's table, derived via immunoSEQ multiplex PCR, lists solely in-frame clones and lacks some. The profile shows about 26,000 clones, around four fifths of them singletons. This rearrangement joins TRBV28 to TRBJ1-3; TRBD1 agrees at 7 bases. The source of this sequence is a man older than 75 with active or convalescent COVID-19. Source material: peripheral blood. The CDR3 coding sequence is TGTGCCAGCAGTTTCACAGGGGCTGGAAACACCATATATTTT. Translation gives CASSFTGAGNTIYF.